This TCR beta chain stems from a study of STAT5B mutations in CD4+ large granular lymphocyte leukemia (dated by TCRdb to the early 2020s). Regarding the research as a whole: Among the healthy controls, the CDR3 'QG' motif was associated with a particular HLA allele. TCRbeta repertoires of CD4+ T-cell large granular lymphocyte leukemia patients were compared with those of healthy blood donors. Flow cytometry on FACSCanto II or FACSVerse showed that the purified fractions were more than 95% pure among lymphocytes. What the research found in general, with its limitations: Each patient's main leukemic clonotypes were private, but approximately 27% of these clonotypes showed up at low frequency in the non-leukemic repertoires of other patients. Greater clonality appeared to be present in CD4-sorted patient repertoires than in healthy CD4+ repertoires, and the difference was retained after the putative leukemic clones were removed. The data were not HLA-matched, and the higher clonality in CD4+ T-LGLL than in CD8+ T-LGLL could be due to the relatively small sample size.

TCRbeta rearrangements were sequenced from genomic DNA using the immunoSEQ assay at survey resolution. On the study's bioinformatics: In the TCR sequencing data, the lowest productive clonotype frequency that could be detected was 2.59 x 10-5. Only productive TCRbeta rearrangements, defined as complete and in-frame sequences, were included in the analyses. Clonality for each sample was calculated as Simpson clonality in the immunoSEQ Analyzer version 3.0. Based on frequency, clones were grouped as very rare, small, medium, large (1-20%) or hyperexpanded (>20%). OLGA 1.2.3 estimated generation probabilities, VDJtools produced V-gene circos plots, VDJdb was queried for specificities, and GLIPH identified CDR3 motifs. This is the immuneACCESS table as TCRdb keeps it, with only in-frame sequences that have V and J called. A part of the clones is gone; compared with another copy, unresolved V genes explain less than half, and the rest is unexplained. V, J and clone size are those of that table, while D and trimming were read from the DNA. This sample gives tens of thousands of clones in total; 55% to 80% of them show up just once. Around 1.7% of the sample is held by the ten biggest clonotypes.

As regards this clone: There is no known antigen for this receptor. Qualities for individual bases were not recorded, and no much larger clone is one base off.

Buffy coats from 37 blood donors, supplied by the Finnish Red Cross blood service, were used as healthy controls. All TCR-sequenced material derived from peripheral blood: patient blood samples and healthy donor buffy coats. Peripheral blood mononuclear cells were isolated by Ficoll-Hypaque gradient centrifugation. Magnetic purification was used to isolate CD4+ cells from the buffy coats of the healthy controls. The Gentra Puregene Cell and Tissue kit was used to extract genomic DNA, and a Qubit 2.0 fluorometer was used to measure the amount of genomic DNA. The sequencing sample was made of CD4+ T cells from blood buffy coats. The clonotype comes from a human donor in good health.

The CDR3 sequence is CASRFPTSGGPQETQYF. Read as DNA, the sequence is TGTGCCAGCAGGTTCCCGACTAGCGGGGGGCCTCAAGAGACCCAGTACTTC. Here the chain combines TRBV2 and TRBJ2-5; 13 of the junction bases match TRBD2. From its cysteine to its phenylalanine, the CDR3 spans 17 amino acids. The only DNA kept is the CDR3, 51 bases in frame from the first base. CDR1 SNHLY and CDR2 FYNNEI were looked up in the germline V gene. V lost 6 bases and J lost 2 bases, and the count of bases not matched to a germline gene is 9.